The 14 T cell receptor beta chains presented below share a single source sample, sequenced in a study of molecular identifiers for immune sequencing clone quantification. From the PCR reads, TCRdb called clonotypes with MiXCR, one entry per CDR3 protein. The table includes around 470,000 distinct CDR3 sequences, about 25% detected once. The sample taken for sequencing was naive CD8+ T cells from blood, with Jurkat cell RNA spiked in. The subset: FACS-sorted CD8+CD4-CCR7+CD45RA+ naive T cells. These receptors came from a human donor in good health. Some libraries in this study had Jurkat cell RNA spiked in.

In nucleotides, the CDR3 is TGTGCCAGCAGTAGGACAGGGTATGGCTACACCTTC. It specifies CASSRTGYGYTF. The V and J genes are TRBV2 and TRBJ1-2; TRBD1 matches at 8 bases. The J segment lost 5 bases and the V segment lost 5 bases, leaving 1 base of the junction unmatched. The CDR3 runs to 12 residues. Germline CDR1 is SNHLY and CDR2 is FYNNEI.

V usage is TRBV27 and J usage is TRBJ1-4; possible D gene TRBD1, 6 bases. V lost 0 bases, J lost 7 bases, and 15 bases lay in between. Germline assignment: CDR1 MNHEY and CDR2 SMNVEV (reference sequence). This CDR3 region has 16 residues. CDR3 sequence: CASSLSLPQGTEKLFF. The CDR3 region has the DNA TGTGCCAGCAGTTTATCATTGCCACAGGGAACTGAAAAACTGTTTTTT.

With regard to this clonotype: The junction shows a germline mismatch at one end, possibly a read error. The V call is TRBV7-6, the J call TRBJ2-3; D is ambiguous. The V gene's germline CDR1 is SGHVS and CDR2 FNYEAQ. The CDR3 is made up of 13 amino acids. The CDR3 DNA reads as TGTACCAGCTCGAGAGTGACCACAGATACACAGTATTTT. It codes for CTSSRVTTDTQYF. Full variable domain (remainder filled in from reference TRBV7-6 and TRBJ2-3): GAGVSQSPRYKVTKRGQDVALRCDPISGHVSLYWYRQALGQGPEFLTYFNYEAQQDKSGLPNDRFSAERPEGSISTLTIQRTEQRDSAMYRCTSSRVTTDTQYFGPGTRLTVL.

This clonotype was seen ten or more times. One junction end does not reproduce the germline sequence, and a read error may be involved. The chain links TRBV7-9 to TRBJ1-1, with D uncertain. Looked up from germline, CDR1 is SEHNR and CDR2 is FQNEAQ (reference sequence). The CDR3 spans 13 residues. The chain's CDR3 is CSSSHPSKTEAFF. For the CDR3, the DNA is TGTTCCAGCAGCCATCCCTCAAAAACTGAAGCTTTCTTT.

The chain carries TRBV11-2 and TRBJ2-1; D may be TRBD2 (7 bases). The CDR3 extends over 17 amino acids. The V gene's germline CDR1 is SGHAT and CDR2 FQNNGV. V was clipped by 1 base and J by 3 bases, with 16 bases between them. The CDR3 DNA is TGTGCCAGCAGCTTAGTCGGCGGGGGCCCCCTCTACAATGAGCAGTTCTTC. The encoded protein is CASSLVGGGPLYNEQFF.

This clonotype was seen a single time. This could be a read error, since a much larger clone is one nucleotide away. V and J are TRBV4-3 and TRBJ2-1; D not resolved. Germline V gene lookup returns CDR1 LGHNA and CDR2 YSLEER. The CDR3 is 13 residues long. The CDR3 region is CTSSQDTYNEQFF. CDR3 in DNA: TGCACCAGCAGCCAAGATACCTACAATGAGCAGTTCTTC.

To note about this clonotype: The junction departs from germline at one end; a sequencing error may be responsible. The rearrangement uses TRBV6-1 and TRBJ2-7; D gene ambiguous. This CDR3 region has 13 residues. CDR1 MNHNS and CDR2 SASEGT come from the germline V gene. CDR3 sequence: CASSEGPLYGQYF. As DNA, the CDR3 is TGTGCCAGCAGTGAAGGGCCCCTCTACGGGCAGTACTTC.

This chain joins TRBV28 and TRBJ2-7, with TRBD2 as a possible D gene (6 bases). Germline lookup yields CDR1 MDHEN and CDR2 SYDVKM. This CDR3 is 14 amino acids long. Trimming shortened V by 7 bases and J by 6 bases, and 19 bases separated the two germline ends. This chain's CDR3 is CASNFETSLSEQYF. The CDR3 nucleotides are TGTGCCAGCAACTTCGAGACTAGTCTCAGCGAGCAGTACTTC.

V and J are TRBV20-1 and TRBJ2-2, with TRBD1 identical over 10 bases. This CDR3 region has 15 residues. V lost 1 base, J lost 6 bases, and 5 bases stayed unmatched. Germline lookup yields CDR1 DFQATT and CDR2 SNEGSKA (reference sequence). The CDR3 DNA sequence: TGCAGTGCTAGAGTGCGGGACAGGGGTGCCGGGGAGCTGTTTTTT. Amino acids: CSARVRDRGAGELFF.

CDR3 in amino acids: CASSLGVGACEQYF. Here the CDR3 DNA reads TGTGCCAGCAGCTTAGGGGTAGGTGCCTGCGAGCAGTACTTC. The chain joins TRBV11-2 to TRBJ2-7; D is unclear. Germline lookup yields CDR1 SGHAT and CDR2 FQNNGV. The V and J ends lost 1 base and 6 bases respectively, with 13 bases between them. The CDR3 loop spans 14 amino acids.

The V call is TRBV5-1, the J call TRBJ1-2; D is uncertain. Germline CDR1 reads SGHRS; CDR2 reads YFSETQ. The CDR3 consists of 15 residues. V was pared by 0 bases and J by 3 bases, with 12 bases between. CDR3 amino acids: CASSLGVLTDYGYTF. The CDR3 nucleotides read TGCGCCAGCAGCTTGGGTGTTCTCACGGACTATGGCTACACCTTC.

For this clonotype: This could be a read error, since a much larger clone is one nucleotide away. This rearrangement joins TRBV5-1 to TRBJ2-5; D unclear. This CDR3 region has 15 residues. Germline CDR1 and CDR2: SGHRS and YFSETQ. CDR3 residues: CASSLELPEQEIQYF. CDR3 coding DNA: TGCGCCAGCAGCTTGGAACTCCCAGAGCAAGAGATCCAGTACTTC. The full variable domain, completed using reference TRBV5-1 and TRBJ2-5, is KAGVTQTPRYLIKTRGQQVTLSCSPISGHRSVSWYQQTPGQGLQFLFEYFSETQRNKGNFPGRFSGRQFSNSRSEMNVSTLELGDSALYLCASSLELPEQEIQYFGPGTRLLVL.

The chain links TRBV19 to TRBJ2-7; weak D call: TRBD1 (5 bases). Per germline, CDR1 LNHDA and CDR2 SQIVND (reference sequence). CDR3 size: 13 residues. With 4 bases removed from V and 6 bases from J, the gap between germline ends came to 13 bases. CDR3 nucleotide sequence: TGTGCCAGTAGTACAGGGATTCTCTCCGAGCAGTACTTC. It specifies CASSTGILSEQYF.

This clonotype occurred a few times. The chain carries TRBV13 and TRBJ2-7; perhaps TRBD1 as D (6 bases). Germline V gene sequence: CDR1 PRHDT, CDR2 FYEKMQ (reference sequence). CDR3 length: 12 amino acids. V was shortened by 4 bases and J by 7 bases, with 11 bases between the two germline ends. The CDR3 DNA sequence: TGTGCCAGCAGCTCTTTACAGGGTGAGCAGTACTTC. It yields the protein CASSSLQGEQYF.